This T cell receptor (beta chain) was found in a study of blood T cell repertoires in COVID-19. Generated by immunoSEQ multiplex PCR, the TCRdb table keeps only in-frame clones and is missing some. The sample carries about 160,000 clones, less than 85% recorded once. The sequencing input was peripheral blood. This receptor was obtained from a human donor with acute or convalescent COVID-19. The donor label of this sample is uncertain.

The CDR3 sequence is CASSVDGGGRETQYF. The CDR3 DNA follows: TGTGCCAGCAGTGTTGATGGCGGGGGGCGTGAGACCCAGTACTTC. The V gene is TRBV2, the J gene TRBJ2-5, with 8 positions matching TRBD2. The CDR3 has 15 residues. CDR1 is SNHLY, CDR2 FYNNEI, per germline. The ends lost 4 bases at V and 5 bases at J; junction bases unmatched: 9.